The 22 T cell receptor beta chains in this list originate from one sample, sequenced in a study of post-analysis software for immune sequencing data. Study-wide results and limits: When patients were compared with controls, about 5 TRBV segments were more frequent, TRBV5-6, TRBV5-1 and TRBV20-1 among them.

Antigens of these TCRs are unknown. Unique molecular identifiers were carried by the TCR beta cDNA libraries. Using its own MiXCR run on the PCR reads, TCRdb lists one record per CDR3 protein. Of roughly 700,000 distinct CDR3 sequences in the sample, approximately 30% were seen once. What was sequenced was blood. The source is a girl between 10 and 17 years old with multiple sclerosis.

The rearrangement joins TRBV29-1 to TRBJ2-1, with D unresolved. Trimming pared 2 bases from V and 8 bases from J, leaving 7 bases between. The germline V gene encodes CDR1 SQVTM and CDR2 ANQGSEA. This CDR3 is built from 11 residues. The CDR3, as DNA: TGCAGCGTTGAATCGTCCGATGAGCAGTTCTTC. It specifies CSVESSDEQFF.

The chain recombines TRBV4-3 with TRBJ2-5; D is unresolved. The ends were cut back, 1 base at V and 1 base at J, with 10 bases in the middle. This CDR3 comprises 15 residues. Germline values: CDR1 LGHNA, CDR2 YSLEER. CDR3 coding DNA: TGCGCCAGCAGCCAAGGTTCAAATCCCCAAGAGACCCAGTACTTC. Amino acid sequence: CASSQGSNPQETQYF.

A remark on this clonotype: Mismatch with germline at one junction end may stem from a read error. In DNA, the CDR3 is TGTGCCAGCAGCCGAGGGACGGATCATGGCTACGCCTTC. Its translation is CASSRGTDHGYAF. J is TRBJ1-2 and V is TRBV6-5; perhaps TRBD1 as D (5 bases). Germline CDR1 and CDR2: MNHEY and SVGAGI. The CDR3 has 13 residues.

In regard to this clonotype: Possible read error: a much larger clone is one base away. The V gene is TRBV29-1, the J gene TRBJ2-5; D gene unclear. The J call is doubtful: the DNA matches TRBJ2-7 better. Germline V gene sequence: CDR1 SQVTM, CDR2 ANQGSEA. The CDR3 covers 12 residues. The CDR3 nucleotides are TGCAGCGGTGAATTTGACACCTACGAGCAGTACTTC. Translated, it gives CSGEFDTYEQYF.

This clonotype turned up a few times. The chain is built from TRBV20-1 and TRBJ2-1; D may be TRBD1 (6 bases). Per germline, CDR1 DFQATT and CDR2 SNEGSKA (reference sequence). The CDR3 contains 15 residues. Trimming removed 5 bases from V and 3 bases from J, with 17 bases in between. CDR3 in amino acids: CSAQPTGIYYNEQFF. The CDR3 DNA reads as TGCAGTGCTCAACCAACAGGGATTTACTACAATGAGCAGTTCTTC.

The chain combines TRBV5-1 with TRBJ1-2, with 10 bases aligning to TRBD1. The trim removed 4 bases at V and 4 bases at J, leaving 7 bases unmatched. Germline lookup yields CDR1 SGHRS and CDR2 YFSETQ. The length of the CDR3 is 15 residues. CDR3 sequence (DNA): TGCGCCAGCAGCGTAGCCGGGACAGGGGCCTATGGCTACACCTTC. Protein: CASSVAGTGAYGYTF.

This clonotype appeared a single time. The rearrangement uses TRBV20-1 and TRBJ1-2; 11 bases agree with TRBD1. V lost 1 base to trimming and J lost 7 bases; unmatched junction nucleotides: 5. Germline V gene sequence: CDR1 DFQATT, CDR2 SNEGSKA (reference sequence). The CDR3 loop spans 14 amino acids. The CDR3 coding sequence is TGCAGTGCTAGAGTAGGACAGGGGGCTGTTGGCTACACCTTC. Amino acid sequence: CSARVGQGAVGYTF.

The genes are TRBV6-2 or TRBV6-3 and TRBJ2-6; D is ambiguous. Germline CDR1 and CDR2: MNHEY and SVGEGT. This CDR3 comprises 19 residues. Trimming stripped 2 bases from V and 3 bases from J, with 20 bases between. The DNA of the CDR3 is TGTGCCAGCAGTTACCACAGAGCGACGGAAGGCTTTGGGGCCAACGTCCTGACTTTC. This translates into CASSYHRATEGFGANVLTF.

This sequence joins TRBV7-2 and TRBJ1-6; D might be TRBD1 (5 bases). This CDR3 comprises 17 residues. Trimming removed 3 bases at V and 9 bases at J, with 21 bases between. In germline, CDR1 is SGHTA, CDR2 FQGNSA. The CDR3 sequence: CASSFFGRAVISSPLHF. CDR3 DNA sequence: TGTGCCAGCAGCTTTTTTGGCAGGGCGGTAATTAGTTCACCCCTCCACTTT.

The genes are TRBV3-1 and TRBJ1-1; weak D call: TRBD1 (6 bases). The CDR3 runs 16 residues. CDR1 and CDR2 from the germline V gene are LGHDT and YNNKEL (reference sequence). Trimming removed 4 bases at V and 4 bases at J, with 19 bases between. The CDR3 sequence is CASSRVSPGGPTEAFF. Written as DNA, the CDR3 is TGTGCCAGCAGCCGAGTATCCCCCGGGGGGCCCACTGAAGCTTTCTTT.

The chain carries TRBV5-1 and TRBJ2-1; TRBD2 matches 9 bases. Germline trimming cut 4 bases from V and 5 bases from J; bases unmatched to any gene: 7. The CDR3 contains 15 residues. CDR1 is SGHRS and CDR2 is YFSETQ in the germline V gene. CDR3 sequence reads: CASSIIAGADNEQFF. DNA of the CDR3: TGCGCCAGCAGCATAATAGCGGGGGCCGACAATGAGCAGTTCTTC.

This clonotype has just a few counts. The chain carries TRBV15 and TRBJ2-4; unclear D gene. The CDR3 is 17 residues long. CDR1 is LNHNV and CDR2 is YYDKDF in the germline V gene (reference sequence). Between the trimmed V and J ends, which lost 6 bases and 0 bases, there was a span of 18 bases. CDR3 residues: CATRGIMGILAKNIQYF. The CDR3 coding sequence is TGTGCCACCAGAGGAATAATGGGGATCTTAGCCAAAAACATTCAGTACTTC.

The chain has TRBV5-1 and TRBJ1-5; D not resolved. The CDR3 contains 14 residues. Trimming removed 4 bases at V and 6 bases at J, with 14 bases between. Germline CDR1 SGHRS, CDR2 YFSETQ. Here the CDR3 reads CASSEGGFGQPQHF. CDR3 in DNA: TGCGCCAGCAGCGAAGGTGGTTTCGGTCAGCCCCAGCATTTT.

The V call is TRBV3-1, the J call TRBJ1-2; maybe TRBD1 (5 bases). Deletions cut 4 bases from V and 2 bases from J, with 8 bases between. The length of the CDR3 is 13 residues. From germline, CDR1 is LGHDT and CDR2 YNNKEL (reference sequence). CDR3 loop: CASSPRQNYGYTF. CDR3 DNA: TGTGCCAGCAGCCCGCGACAGAACTATGGCTACACCTTC.

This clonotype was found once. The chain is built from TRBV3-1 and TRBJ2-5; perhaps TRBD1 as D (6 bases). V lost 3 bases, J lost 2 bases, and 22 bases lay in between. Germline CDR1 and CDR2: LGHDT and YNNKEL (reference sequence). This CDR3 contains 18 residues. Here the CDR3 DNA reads TGTGCCAGCAGCCATCTCCGGGACATCGACCCCTCACAAGAGACCCAGTACTTC. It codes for CASSHLRDIDPSQETQYF.

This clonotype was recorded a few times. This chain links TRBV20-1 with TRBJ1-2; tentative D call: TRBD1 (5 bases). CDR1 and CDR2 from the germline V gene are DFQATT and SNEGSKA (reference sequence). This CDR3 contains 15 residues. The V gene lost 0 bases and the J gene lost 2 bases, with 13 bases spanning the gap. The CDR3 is CSARDTRDLNYGYTF. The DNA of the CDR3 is TGCAGTGCTAGAGATACTAGGGACCTAAACTATGGCTACACCTTC.

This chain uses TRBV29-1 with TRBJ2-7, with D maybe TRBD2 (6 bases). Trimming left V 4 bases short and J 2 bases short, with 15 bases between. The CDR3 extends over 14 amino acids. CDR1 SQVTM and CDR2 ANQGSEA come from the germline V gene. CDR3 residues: CSVVFGGMTYEQYF. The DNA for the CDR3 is TGCAGCGTTGTCTTTGGGGGGATGACCTACGAGCAGTACTTC.

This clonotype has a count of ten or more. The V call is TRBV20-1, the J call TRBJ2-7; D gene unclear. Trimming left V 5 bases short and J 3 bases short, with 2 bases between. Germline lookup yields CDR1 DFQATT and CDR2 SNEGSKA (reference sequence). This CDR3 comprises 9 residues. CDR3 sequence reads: CSADYEQYF. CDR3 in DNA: TGCAGTGCTGACTACGAGCAGTACTTC.

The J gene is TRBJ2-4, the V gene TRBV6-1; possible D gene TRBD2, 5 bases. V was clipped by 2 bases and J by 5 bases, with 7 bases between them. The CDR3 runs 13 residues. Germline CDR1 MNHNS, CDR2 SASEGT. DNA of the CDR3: TGTGCCAGCAGTGAAACTAGGGAAAACATTCAGTACTTC. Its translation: CASSETRENIQYF.

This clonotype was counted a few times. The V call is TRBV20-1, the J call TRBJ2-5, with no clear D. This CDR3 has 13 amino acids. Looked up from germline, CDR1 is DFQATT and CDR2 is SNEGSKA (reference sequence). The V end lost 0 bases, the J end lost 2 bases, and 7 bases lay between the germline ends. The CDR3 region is CSARDPVQETQYF. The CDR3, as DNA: TGCAGTGCTAGAGATCCAGTGCAAGAGACCCAGTACTTC.

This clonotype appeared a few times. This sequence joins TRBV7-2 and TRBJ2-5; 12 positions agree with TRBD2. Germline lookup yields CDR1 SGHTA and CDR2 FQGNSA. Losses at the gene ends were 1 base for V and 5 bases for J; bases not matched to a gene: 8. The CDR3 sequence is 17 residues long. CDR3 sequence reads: CASSLVALAGGGETQYF. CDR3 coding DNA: TGTGCCAGCAGCTTAGTCGCGCTAGCGGGAGGGGGGGAGACCCAGTACTTC.

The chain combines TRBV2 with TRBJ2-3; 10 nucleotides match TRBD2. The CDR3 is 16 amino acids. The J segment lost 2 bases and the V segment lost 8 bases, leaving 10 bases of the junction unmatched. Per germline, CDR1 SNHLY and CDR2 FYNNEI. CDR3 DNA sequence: TGTGCCAGCCGTCTCCTAGCGGGGGCCCACACAGATACGCAGTATTTT. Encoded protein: CASRLLAGAHTDTQYF.